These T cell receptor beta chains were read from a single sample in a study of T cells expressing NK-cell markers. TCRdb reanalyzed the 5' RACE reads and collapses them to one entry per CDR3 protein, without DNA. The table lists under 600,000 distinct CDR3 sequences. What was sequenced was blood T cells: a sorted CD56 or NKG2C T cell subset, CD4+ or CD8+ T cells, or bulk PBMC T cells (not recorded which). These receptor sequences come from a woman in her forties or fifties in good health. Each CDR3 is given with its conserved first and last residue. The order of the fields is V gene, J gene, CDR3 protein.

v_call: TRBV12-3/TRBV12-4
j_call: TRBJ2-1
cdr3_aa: CASRFRLAGQFF

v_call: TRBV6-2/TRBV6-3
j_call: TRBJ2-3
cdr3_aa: CASKGLLNTDTQYF

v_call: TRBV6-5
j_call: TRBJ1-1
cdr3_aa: CASSTAGQGSTEAFF

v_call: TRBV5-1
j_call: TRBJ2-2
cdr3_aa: CASRADERGELFF

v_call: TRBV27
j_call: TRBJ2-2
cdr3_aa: CASDEAGGSAGELFF

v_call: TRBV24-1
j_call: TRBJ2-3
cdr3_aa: CATSDLGTSGRNTQYF

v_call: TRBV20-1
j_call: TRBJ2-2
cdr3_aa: CSAQVLDTGELFF

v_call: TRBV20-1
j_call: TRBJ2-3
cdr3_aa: CSARGSGVRDTQYF

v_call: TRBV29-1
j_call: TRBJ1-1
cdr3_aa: CSALAVGGYTEAFF

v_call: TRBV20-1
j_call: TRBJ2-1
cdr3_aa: CSASKREGLAGEQFF

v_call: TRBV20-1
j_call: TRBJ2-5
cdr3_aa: CSQKGGSSETQYF

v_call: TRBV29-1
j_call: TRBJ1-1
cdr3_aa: CSVSKQGGTEAFF

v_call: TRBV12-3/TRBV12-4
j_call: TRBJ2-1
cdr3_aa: CASSPVGPAGIYNEQFF

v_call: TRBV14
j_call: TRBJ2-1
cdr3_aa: CASSQDLGLSSYNEQFF

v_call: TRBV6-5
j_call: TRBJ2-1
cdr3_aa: CASSSLLAGGQNEQFF

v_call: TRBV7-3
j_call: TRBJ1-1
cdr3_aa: CASSLRETGVAFF

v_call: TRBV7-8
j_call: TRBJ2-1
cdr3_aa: CASSPILAGASEQFF

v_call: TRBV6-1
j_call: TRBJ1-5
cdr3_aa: CASSEGLGNNQPQHF

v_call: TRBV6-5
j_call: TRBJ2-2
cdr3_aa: CASSTTSGKATGELFF

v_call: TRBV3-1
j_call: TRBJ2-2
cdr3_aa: CASSQDFNTGELFF

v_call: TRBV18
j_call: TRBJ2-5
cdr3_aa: CASSPNDQETQYF

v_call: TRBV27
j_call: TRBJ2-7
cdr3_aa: CASKSLAGVKARSEQYF

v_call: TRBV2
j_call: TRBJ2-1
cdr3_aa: CASSVASYEQFF

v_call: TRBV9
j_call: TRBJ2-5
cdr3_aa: CASSVPRSSGEETQYF

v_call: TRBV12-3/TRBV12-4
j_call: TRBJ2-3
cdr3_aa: CASRDRGPTQYF

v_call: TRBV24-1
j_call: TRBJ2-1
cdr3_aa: CATSDSGLVSYNEQFF

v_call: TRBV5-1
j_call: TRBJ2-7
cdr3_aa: CAGDRHPYEQYF